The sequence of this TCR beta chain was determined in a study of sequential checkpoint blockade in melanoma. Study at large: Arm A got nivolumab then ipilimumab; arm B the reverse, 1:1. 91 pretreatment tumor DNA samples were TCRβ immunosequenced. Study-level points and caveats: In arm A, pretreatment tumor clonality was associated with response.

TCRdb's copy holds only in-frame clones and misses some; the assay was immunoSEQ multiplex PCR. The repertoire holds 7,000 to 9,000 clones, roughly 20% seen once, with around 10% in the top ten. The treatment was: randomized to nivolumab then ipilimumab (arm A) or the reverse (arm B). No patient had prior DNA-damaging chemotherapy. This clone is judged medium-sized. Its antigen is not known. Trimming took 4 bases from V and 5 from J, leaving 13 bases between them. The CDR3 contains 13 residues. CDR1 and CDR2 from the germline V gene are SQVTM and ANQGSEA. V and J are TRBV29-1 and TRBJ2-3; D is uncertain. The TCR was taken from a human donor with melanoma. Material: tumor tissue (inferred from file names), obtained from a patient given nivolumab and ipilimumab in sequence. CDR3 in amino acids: CSVVPQSGDTQYF. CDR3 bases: TGCAGCGTTGTACCCCAATCAGGAGATACGCAGTATTTT.